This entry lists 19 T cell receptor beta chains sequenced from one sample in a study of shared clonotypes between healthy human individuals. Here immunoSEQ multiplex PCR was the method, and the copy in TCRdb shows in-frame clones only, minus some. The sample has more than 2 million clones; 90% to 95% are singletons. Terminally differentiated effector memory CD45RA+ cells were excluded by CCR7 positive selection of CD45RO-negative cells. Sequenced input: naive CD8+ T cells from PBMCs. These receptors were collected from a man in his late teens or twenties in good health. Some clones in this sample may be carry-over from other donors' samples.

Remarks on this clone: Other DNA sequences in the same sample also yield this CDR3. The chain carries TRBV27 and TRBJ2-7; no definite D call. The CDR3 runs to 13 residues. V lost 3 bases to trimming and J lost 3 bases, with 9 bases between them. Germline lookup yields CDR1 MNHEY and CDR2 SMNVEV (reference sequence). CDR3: CASSFGGLYEQYF. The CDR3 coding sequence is TGTGCCAGCAGTTTTGGCGGCCTCTACGAGCAGTACTTC.

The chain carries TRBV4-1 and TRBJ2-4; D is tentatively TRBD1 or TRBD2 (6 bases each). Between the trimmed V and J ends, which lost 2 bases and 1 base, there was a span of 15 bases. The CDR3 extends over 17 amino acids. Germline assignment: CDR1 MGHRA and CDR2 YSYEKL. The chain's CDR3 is CASSQHRRGSAKNIQYF. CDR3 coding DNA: TGCGCCAGCAGCCAACACCGGAGGGGGTCTGCCAAAAACATTCAGTACTTC.

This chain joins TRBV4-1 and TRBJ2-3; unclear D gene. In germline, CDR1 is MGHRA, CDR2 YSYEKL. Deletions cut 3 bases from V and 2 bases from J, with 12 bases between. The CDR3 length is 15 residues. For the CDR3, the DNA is TGCGCCAGCAGCCAGTCCGGGTCCTACACAGATACGCAGTATTTT. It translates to CASSQSGSYTDTQYF.

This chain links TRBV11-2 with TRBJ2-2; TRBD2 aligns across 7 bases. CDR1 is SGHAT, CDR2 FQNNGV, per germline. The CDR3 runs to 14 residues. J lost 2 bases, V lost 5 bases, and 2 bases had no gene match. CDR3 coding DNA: TGTGCCAGCAGCCGGGACTATAACACCGGGGAGCTGTTTTTT. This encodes CASSRDYNTGELFF.

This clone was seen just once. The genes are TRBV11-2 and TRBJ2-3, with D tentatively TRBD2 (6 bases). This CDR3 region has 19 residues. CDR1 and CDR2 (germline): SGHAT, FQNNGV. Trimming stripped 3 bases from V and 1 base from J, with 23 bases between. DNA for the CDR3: TGTGCCAGCAGCTTGGCCGGGGAGGCCCCGATCGACCGCACAGATACGCAGTATTTT. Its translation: CASSLAGEAPIDRTDTQYF.

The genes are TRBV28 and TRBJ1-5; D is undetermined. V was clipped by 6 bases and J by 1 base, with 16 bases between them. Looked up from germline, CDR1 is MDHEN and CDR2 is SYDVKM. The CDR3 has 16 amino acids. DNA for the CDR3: TGTGCCAGCAGGCCAATCCCCAGAACAAGCAATCAGCCCCAGCATTTT. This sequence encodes CASRPIPRTSNQPQHF.

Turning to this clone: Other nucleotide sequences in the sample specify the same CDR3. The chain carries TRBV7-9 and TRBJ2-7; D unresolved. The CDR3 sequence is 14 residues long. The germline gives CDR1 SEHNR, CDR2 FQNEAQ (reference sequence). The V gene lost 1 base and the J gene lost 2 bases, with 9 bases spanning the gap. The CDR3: CASSLVGGPYEQYF. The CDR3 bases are TGTGCCAGCAGCTTAGTGGGCGGCCCCTACGAGCAGTACTTC.

Here the CDR3 DNA reads TGTGCCAGCAGCGCCCCACGGTGGGGCGGGAGTGAGGGTGAGACCCAGTACTTC. This sequence encodes CASSAPRWGGSEGETQYF. This sequence joins TRBV9 and TRBJ2-5; 7 bases are a match to TRBD2. V gave up 3 bases and J gave up 5 bases; unmatched junction bases: 19. CDR1 and CDR2 from the germline V gene are SGDLS and YYNGEE. The CDR3 is 18 residues long.

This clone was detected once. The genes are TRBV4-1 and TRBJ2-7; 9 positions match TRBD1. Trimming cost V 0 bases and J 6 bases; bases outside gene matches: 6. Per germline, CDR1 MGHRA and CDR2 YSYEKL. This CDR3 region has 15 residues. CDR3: CASSQEDRGVGEQYF. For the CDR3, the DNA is TGCGCCAGCAGCCAAGAAGACAGGGGGGTCGGCGAGCAGTACTTC.

The CDR3 coding sequence is TGTGCCAGCAGCCCAAGGACCGGGACAGGGGATGGCTACACCTTC. It encodes CASSPRTGTGDGYTF. The rearrangement uses TRBV7-8 and TRBJ1-2, with 10 bases that match TRBD1. From germline, CDR1 is SGHVS and CDR2 FQNEAQ. The CDR3 is 15 residues long. Trimming cost V 5 bases and J 6 bases; bases outside gene matches: 9.

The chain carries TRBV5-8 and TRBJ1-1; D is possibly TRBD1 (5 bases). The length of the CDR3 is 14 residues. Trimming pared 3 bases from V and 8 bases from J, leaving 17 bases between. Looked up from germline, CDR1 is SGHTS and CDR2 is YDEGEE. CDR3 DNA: TGTGCCAGCAGCTCGGCGGGGGTAAGGGAAGAAGCTTTCTTT. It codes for CASSSAGVREEAFF. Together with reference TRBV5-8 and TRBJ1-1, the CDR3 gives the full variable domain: EAGVTQSPTHLIKTRGQQATLRCSPISGHTSVYWYQQALGLGLQFLLWYDEGEERNRGNFPPRFSGRQFPNYSSELNVNALELEDSALYLCASSSAGVREEAFFGQGTRLTVV.

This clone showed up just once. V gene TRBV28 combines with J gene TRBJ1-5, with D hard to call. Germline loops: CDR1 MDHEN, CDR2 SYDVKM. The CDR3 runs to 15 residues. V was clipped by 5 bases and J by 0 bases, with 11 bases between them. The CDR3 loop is CASSPTDYSNQPQHF. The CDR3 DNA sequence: TGTGCCAGCAGTCCGACGGATTATAGCAATCAGCCCCAGCATTTT.

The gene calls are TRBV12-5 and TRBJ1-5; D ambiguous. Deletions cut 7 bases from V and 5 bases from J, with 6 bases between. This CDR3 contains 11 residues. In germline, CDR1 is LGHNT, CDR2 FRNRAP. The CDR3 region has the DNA TGTGCTAGTGCCCCTTATCAGCCCCAGCATTTT. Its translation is CASAPYQPQHF.

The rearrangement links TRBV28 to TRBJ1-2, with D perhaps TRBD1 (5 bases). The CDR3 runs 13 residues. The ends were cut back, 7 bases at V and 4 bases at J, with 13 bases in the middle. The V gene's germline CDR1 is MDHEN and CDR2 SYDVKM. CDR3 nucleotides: TGTGCCAGCACCCGACCCAGGGTCTATGGCTACACCTTC. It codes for CASTRPRVYGYTF.

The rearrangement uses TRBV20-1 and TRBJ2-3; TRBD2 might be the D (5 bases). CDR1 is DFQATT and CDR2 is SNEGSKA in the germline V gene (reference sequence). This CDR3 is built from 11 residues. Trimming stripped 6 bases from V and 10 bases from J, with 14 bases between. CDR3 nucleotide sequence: TGCAGTGCCAGCGGACTTGATTCGCAGTATTTT. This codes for CSASGLDSQYF.

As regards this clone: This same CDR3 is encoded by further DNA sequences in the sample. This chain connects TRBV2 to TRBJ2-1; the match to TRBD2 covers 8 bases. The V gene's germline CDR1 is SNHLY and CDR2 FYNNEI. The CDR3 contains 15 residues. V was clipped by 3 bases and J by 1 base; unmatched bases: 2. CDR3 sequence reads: CASSEGGRSYNEQFF. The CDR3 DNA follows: TGTGCCAGCAGTGAGGGCGGGAGGTCCTACAATGAGCAGTTCTTC.

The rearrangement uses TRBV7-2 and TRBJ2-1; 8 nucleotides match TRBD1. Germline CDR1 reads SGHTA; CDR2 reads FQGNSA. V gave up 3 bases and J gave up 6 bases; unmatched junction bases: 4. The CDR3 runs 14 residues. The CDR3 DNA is TGTGCCAGCAGCTTCCCCGACAGGGGCAATGAGCAGTTCTTC. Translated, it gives CASSFPDRGNEQFF.

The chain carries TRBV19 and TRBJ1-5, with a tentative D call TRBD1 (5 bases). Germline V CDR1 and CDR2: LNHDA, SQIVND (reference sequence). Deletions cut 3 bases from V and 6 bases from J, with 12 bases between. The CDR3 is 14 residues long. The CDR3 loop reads CASSILGLGQPQHF. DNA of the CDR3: TGTGCCAGTAGTATCTTGGGGCTCGGTCAGCCCCAGCATTTT. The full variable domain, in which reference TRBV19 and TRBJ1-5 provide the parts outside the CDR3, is DGGITQSPKYLFRKEGQNVTLSCEQNLNHDAMYWYRQDPGQGLRLIYYSQIVNDFQKGDIAEGYSVSREKKESFPLTVTSAQKNPTAFYLCASSILGLGQPQHFGDGTRLSIL.

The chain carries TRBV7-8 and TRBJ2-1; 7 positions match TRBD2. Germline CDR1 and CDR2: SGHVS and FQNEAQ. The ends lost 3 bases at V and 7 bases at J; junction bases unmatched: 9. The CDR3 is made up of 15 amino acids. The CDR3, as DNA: TGTGCCAGCAGCTTCACAACGGGAGGACTGAATGAGCAGTTCTTC. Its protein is CASSFTTGGLNEQFF. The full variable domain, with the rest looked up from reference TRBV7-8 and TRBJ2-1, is GAGVSQSPRYKVAKRGQDVALRCDPISGHVSLFWYQQALGQGPEFLTYFQNEAQLDKSGLPSDRFFAERPEGSVSTLKIQRTQQEDSAVYLCASSFTTGGLNEQFFGPGTRLTVL.